Below are 14 T cell receptor beta chains sequenced from a single sample in a study of cytomegalovirus exposure and HLA in healthy donors (dated by TCRdb to about 2017). Library preparation used the immunoSEQ multiplex PCR assay. For the multiplex PCR, a mixture combining 60 forward primers for TCR Vbeta segments and 13 reverse primers for TCR Jbeta segments was used. TCRdb obtained this table from immuneACCESS and retained in-frame rearrangements with V and J assigned. These tables miss some clones; where compared with another copy, unresolved V genes account for less than half of the shortfall, and the remainder is unexplained. This sample holds 150,000 or so clones; 81% were observed only once. Clones ranked in the top ten supply approximately 5% of the sample. The sequencing sample was made of PBMCs. These receptors were obtained from a woman younger than 35 in good health and CMV-seropositive.

CDR3 nucleotides: TGTGCCAGCAGCTTAGCGGGACAGAGAGACAATGAGCAGTTCTTC. It translates to CASSLAGQRDNEQFF. The rearrangement links TRBV7-2 to TRBJ2-1; 7 nucleotides align to TRBD1. Unmatched junction bases numbered 4, after V lost 0 bases and J lost 5 bases. The length of the CDR3 is 15 residues. The germline gives CDR1 SGHTA, CDR2 FQGNSA. Full variable domain (missing parts from reference TRBV7-2 and TRBJ2-1): GAGVSQSPSNKVTEKGKDVELRCDPISGHTALYWYRQSLGQGLEFLIYFQGNSAPDKSGLPSDRFSAERTGGSVSTLTIQRTQQEDSAVYLCASSLAGQRDNEQFFGPGTRLTVL.

This clone was seen a handful of times. In the same sample, other DNA sequences code for this CDR3. V usage is TRBV19 and J usage is TRBJ2-1; 10 positions agree with TRBD1. The CDR3 is 15 residues long. CDR1 and CDR2 (germline): LNHDA, SQIVND (reference sequence). The V segment lost 3 bases and the J segment 2 bases; nucleotides outside the gene matches: 1. The CDR3 coding sequence is TGTGCCAGTAGTATTGGACAGGGGGCCTACAATGAGCAGTTCTTC. Its translation is CASSIGQGAYNEQFF.

CDR3 nucleotide sequence: TGTGCCAGTCAACAGGGGGCTCATATGAACACTGAAGCTTTCTTT. The encoded protein is CASQQGAHMNTEAFF. V and J are TRBV6-1 and TRBJ1-1, with TRBD1 matching 9 bases. The CDR3 loop spans 15 amino acids. After removal of 9 bases from V and 0 bases from J, the junction contained 8 bases not matched to a gene. The germline V gene encodes CDR1 MNHNS and CDR2 SASEGT.

The CDR3 nucleotides read TGTGCCAGCAGCCTCGTCGGGACAGGGTTCGACAATGAGCAGTTCTTC. Protein sequence: CASSLVGTGFDNEQFF. The genes are TRBV27 and TRBJ2-1, with TRBD1 matching over 9 bases. V dropped 6 bases and J dropped 5; count of bases not matched to a gene: 11. The germline V gene has CDR1 MNHEY and CDR2 SMNVEV (reference sequence). The length of the CDR3 is 16 residues.

This rearrangement joins TRBV21-1 to TRBJ1-4; the table assigns TRBD1, which was not confirmed against the DNA. TRBV21-1 is listed as a pseudogene. The CDR3 loop spans 18 amino acids. As DNA, the CDR3 is TGTGCCAGCAGCCGACAACCTCGGGACAACAGATGGGACGAAAAACTGTTTTTT. Its protein is CASSRQPRDNRWDEKLFF.

The chain has TRBV27 and TRBJ1-2; D is uncertain. The CDR3 covers 14 residues. Germline V gene lookup returns CDR1 MNHEY and CDR2 SMNVEV (reference sequence). V lost 10 bases, J lost 4 bases, and 19 bases lay in between. The CDR3 DNA follows: TGTGCCACAGCGGTCCGCGGGCGTTCCTATGGCTACACCTTC. It codes for CATAVRGRSYGYTF.

The rearrangement uses TRBV5-1 and TRBJ1-4; D not certain. This CDR3 is 18 amino acids long. Germline V gene sequence: CDR1 SGHRS, CDR2 YFSETQ. Between the trimmed V and J ends, which lost 1 base and 0 bases, there was a span of 16 bases. This CDR3 is CASSLNGVWGATNEKLFF. The DNA for the CDR3 is TGCGCCAGCAGCTTGAACGGTGTCTGGGGAGCAACTAATGAAAAACTGTTTTTT.

This clone has a single count. The CDR3 nucleotides are TGCGCCAGCAGCCAAGACCGGGACGTTCGGGGGGTCACTGAAGCTTTCTTT. This sequence encodes CASSQDRDVRGVTEAFF. The chain links TRBV4-1 to TRBJ1-1, with D perhaps matching TRBD1 (5 bases). There are 17 residues in the CDR3. V gave up 0 bases and J gave up 4 bases, with 18 bases separating them. From germline, CDR1 is MGHRA and CDR2 YSYEKL.

The chain uses TRBV5-5 and TRBJ2-7; 10 positions agree with TRBD1. The germline V gene has CDR1 SGHKS and CDR2 YYEKEE (reference sequence). This CDR3 is built from 13 residues. CDR3: CASSPVFWDRGSV. The CDR3 nucleotides are TGTGCCAGCAGCCCGGTGTTCTGGGACAGGGGAAGTGTC.

This clone appeared a single time. This chain uses TRBV6-5 with TRBJ1-3; D might be TRBD1 (6 bases). V lost 3 bases and J lost 2, with 8 bases in between. The CDR3 has 14 residues. Per the germline V gene, CDR1 is MNHEY and CDR2 is SVGAGI. CDR3 in amino acids: CASSYGQTGNTIYF. The CDR3, as DNA: TGTGCCAGCAGTTATGGACAGACTGGAAACACCATATATTTT.

The J gene is TRBJ1-4, the V gene TRBV10-3, with D possibly matching TRBD1 (5 bases). V was trimmed by 0 bases and J by 6 bases, leaving 8 bases between them. Germline V gene sequence: CDR1 ENHRY, CDR2 SYGVKD. This CDR3 has 14 amino acids. This CDR3 is CAISESTRDEKLFF. The DNA for the CDR3 is TGTGCCATCAGTGAGTCGACCAGGGATGAAAAACTGTTTTTT.

The V and J genes are TRBV7-8 and TRBJ2-5; 8 bases match TRBD2. This CDR3 has 16 amino acids. Germline lookup yields CDR1 SGHVS and CDR2 FQNEAQ. V lost 4 bases, J lost 5 bases, and 12 bases stayed unmatched. CDR3 sequence reads: CASSSLAGGGRETQYF. CDR3 nucleotides: TGTGCCAGCAGCTCCCTGGCGGGGGGAGGGAGGGAGACCCAGTACTTC.

V and J are TRBV5-6 and TRBJ1-1; D may be TRBD1 (6 bases). V was clipped by 4 bases and J by 12 bases, with 22 bases between them. CDR1 and CDR2 from the germline V gene are SGHDT and YYEEEE. The CDR3 sequence is 14 residues long. The CDR3 region has the DNA TGTGCCAGCAGCATGATGACAGGCTATTTAAGAACTTTCTTT. Translation: CASSMMTGYLRTFF.

The gene calls are TRBV4-1 and TRBJ2-7; TRBD1 aligns across 9 bases. The CDR3 extends over 14 amino acids. Germline CDR1 reads MGHRA; CDR2 reads YSYEKL. V dropped 4 bases and J dropped 9; count of bases not matched to a gene: 10. The CDR3 protein is CASSPGTGRFLQYF. CDR3 nucleotide sequence: TGCGCCAGCAGCCCCGGGACAGGGAGGTTTTTGCAGTACTTC.